This TCR beta chain was identified during a study of tumor-infiltrating lymphocytes in primary liver carcinoma. On the study more broadly: The cohort included men and women aged 30 to 69 years. The yield of productive TCRbeta reads per sample was roughly 3.65 to 8 million and was similar across tissue types. Staging of the tumors gave T1-T3 N0M0, with widths of 4.2 to 10 cm.

The CDR3 runs to 17 residues. The junction had 16 bases not matched to a gene; V was cut back by 9 bases and J by 2 bases. CDR1 PRHDT and CDR2 FYEKMQ come from the germline V gene (reference sequence). A single count supports this clonotype. From about 0.5 ug of total RNA, TCR beta-specific cDNA was reverse-transcribed using a constant-region primer. Amplification in three nested multiplex PCR rounds with slightly modified ARM-PCR gave rise to TCR beta libraries. The first two PCR rounds used TRBV1-TRBV30 forward primers with a C-beta reverse primer, about 10 cycles each. TCRdb re-analysed the multiplex PCR reads in MiXCR, keeping a single row per CDR3 protein. The sample lists about 330,000 distinct CDR3 sequences; around 60% were seen once. They got blood RNA out of unsorted whole blood and also pulled out germline DNA.

The sequence was obtained from a man aged 35 to 55 with primary liver carcinoma and hepatitis B virus infection. Sequenced material: peripheral blood. This chain joins TRBV13 and TRBJ2-7, with 10 positions matching TRBD2. CDR3 DNA sequence: TGTGCCAGTAGCCTACAACTTAGCGGGAGGACGACCTACGAGCAGTACTTC. Its protein is CASSLQLSGRTTYEQYF.